This passage covers 27 T cell receptor beta chains from one sample sequenced in a study of siplizumab effects on memory and regulatory T cells (dated by TCRdb to between 2018 and 2020). Preparation of the library involved the immunoSEQ multiplex PCR assay. TCRdb retrieved this table from immuneACCESS and kept in-frame rearrangements only. Not all clones are present; in checked studies, unresolved V genes account for under half, and no reason is known for the remainder. The sample has 87,000 or so clones on record, over 85% of them singletons. The top ten clones comprise approximately 0.31% of the sample. The specimen was non-Treg CD4+ T cells sorted from blood. Interpreted using the paper, the cell subset or site label stands for: FACS-sorted unstimulated CD4+ non-regulatory T cells. The receptor set was obtained from a human donor in good health.

The chain combines TRBV30 with TRBJ1-2, with 9 bases matching TRBD1. The CDR3 loop spans 11 amino acids. Germline CDR1 and CDR2: GTSNPN and SVGIG (reference sequence). Unmatched junction bases numbered 5, after V lost 5 bases and J lost 10 bases. As DNA, the CDR3 is TGTGCCTGGCGGGGACAGGGAGTCTACACCTTC. Encoded protein: CAWRGQGVYTF.

This chain uses TRBV19 with TRBJ2-1; 7 bases match TRBD1. The CDR3 covers 21 residues. Per germline, CDR1 LNHDA and CDR2 SQIVND (reference sequence). V lost 3 bases to trimming and J lost 1 base; unmatched junction nucleotides: 21. The chain's CDR3 is CASSMRGRRRGGRDSYNEQFF. The CDR3 bases are TGTGCCAGTAGTATGAGGGGTCGTCGGAGAGGGGGCCGCGATTCCTACAATGAGCAGTTCTTC.

Remarks on this clone: One end of the junction fails to match germline, which may point to a read error. V is TRBV7-2 and J is TRBJ2-3; D remains unclear. Per the germline V gene, CDR1 is SGHTA and CDR2 is FQGNSA. The CDR3 sequence is 12 residues long. The CDR3 reads CASRLDPDTQYF. CDR3 DNA: TGTGCCAGCAGATTAGATCCAGATACGCAGTATTTT. The full variable domain, its missing parts supplied by reference TRBV7-2 and TRBJ2-3, is GAGVSQSPSNKVTEKGKDVELRCDPISGHTALYWYRQSLGQGLEFLIYFQGNSAPDKSGLPSDRFSAERTGGSVSTLTIQRTQQEDSAVYLCASRLDPDTQYFGPGTRLTVL.

V and J are TRBV9 and TRBJ2-1; 11 bases align to TRBD2. The CDR3 is made up of 17 amino acids. After removal of 0 bases from V and 9 bases from J, the junction contained 11 bases not matched to a gene. Germline V gene data show CDR1 as SGDLS and CDR2 as YYNGEE. This chain's CDR3 is CASSVAILAGDGGEQFF. The DNA for the CDR3 is TGTGCCAGCAGCGTAGCCATACTAGCGGGAGACGGCGGTGAGCAGTTCTTC.

The rearrangement joins TRBV6-1 to TRBJ1-1, with D maybe TRBD1 (5 bases). Germline CDR1 is MNHNS and CDR2 is SASEGT. V dropped 7 bases and J dropped 1 base, with 16 bases sitting between them. CDR3 size: 15 residues. The DNA for the CDR3 is TGTGCCAGCACCCTATTGCGAGGGGCGAACACTGAAGCTTTCTTT. This encodes CASTLLRGANTEAFF.

The rearrangement joins TRBV20-1 to TRBJ2-3; D remains ambiguous. CDR3 length equals 10 residues. The germline gives CDR1 DFQATT, CDR2 SNEGSKA (reference sequence). V was trimmed by 5 bases and J by 3 bases, leaving 3 bases between them. The CDR3 is CSAATDTQYF. CDR3 nucleotide sequence: TGCAGTGCTGCTACAGATACGCAGTATTTT.

The chain recombines TRBV19 with TRBJ2-7, with TRBD2 matching 7 bases. Per the germline V gene, CDR1 is LNHDA and CDR2 is SQIVND (reference sequence). The J segment lost 3 bases and the V segment lost 1 base, leaving 6 bases of the junction unmatched. This CDR3 has 15 residues. DNA of the CDR3: TGTGCCAGTAGTATAGGAAAACTAGCGATCTACGAGCAGTACTTC. Amino acids: CASSIGKLAIYEQYF. The full variable domain, completed using reference TRBV19 and TRBJ2-7, is DGGITQSPKYLFRKEGQNVTLSCEQNLNHDAMYWYRQDPGQGLRLIYYSQIVNDFQKGDIAEGYSVSREKKESFPLTVTSAQKNPTAFYLCASSIGKLAIYEQYFGPGTRLTVT.

The chain employs TRBV19 and TRBJ1-6, with D possibly matching TRBD1 (5 bases). CDR3 length: 15 amino acids. CDR1 and CDR2 from the germline V gene are LNHDA and SQIVND (reference sequence). V was shortened by 3 bases and J by 9 bases, with 15 bases between the two germline ends. The CDR3 coding sequence is TGTGCCAGTAGTATCCCCACGGCAGGGAGTTCACCCCTCCACTTT. As protein: CASSIPTAGSSPLHF.

The chain couples TRBV5-1 to TRBJ2-1; 8 bases are shared with TRBD2. V lost 5 bases to trimming and J lost 7 bases; unmatched junction nucleotides: 11. The CDR3 extends over 15 amino acids. Looked up from germline, CDR1 is SGHRS and CDR2 is YFSETQ. CDR3 protein: CASRVVAGSRNEQFF. The CDR3 DNA reads as TGCGCCAGCAGAGTTGTAGCGGGGTCGAGGAATGAGCAGTTCTTC. Filled out from reference TRBV5-1 and TRBJ2-1, the complete variable domain reads KAGVTQTPRYLIKTRGQQVTLSCSPISGHRSVSWYQQTPGQGLQFLFEYFSETQRNKGNFPGRFSGRQFSNSRSEMNVSTLELGDSALYLCASRVVAGSRNEQFFGPGTRLTVL.

This chain uses TRBV30 with TRBJ1-2; 7 positions match TRBD1. Trimming at V came to 0 bases and at J to 8 bases, leaving 6 bases not matched to a gene. Per germline, CDR1 GTSNPN and CDR2 SVGIG (reference sequence). The CDR3 totals 13 residues. The CDR3, as DNA: TGTGCCTGGAGTGTAAAAGGAGGGGGCGGCTACACCTTC. Translation: CAWSVKGGGGYTF.

This rearrangement joins TRBV7-3 to TRBJ1-1; no firm D call. This CDR3 is 13 amino acids long. V was shortened by 2 bases and J by 6 bases, with 10 bases between the two germline ends. The germline CDR1 and CDR2 sequences are SGHTA and FQGTGA. The CDR3 sequence: CASSLVDSAEAFF. The CDR3 DNA reads TGTGCCAGCAGCTTAGTGGATTCAGCTGAAGCTTTCTTT.

This clone was observed once. V usage is TRBV11-2 and J usage is TRBJ2-7, with D maybe TRBD1 (6 bases). This CDR3 has 15 residues. Trimming took 0 bases from V and 6 from J, leaving 15 bases between them. Per the germline V gene, CDR1 is SGHAT and CDR2 is FQNNGV. CDR3 sequence (DNA): TGTGCCAGCAGCTTAGAGTCGTCAGGGGTAGGCGAGCAGTACTTC. It yields the protein CASSLESSGVGEQYF.

The chain links TRBV11-2 to TRBJ2-5, with D possibly TRBD1 on 6 matching bases. Germline V gives CDR1 SGHAT, CDR2 FQNNGV. The ends were cut back, 6 bases at V and 5 bases at J, with 10 bases in the middle. The CDR3 has 12 amino acids. This CDR3 reads CASRRDIETQYF. In nucleotides, the CDR3 is TGTGCCAGCAGGAGGGACATCGAGACCCAGTACTTC.

V gene TRBV6-5 combines with J gene TRBJ1-2, with a tentative D call TRBD1 (6 bases). The CDR3 is 14 residues long. The V and J ends lost 2 bases and 4 bases respectively, with 11 bases between them. The germline gives CDR1 MNHEY, CDR2 SVGAGI. CDR3 sequence (DNA): TGTGCCAGCAGTTACGGGGGCCCGGGCTATGGCTACACCTTC. Protein sequence: CASSYGGPGYGYTF.

The gene calls are TRBV18 and TRBJ2-5, with 9 bases matching TRBD1. V was pared by 4 bases and J by 4 bases, with 10 bases of the junction left unmatched. Germline V gene sequence: CDR1 KGHSH, CDR2 LQKENI. The CDR3 consists of 16 residues. CDR3 sequence reads: CASSHRDRDFRETQYF. The DNA for the CDR3 is TGTGCCAGCTCACACCGGGACAGGGATTTCCGAGAGACCCAGTACTTC.

This clone was detected once. The gene calls are TRBV5-6 and TRBJ1-5; no clear D. Deletions cut 4 bases from V and 6 bases from J, with 20 bases between. The germline V gene has CDR1 SGHDT and CDR2 YYEEEE. The CDR3 is made up of 16 amino acids. CDR3 nucleotide sequence: TGTGCCAGCAGCCTTCTGGGCGGGGATAGTGTTCAGCCCCAGCATTTT. Amino acids: CASSLLGGDSVQPQHF.

J is TRBJ1-6 and V is TRBV30, with a tentative D call TRBD1 (5 bases). The CDR3 totals 13 residues. V lost 5 bases and J 6 bases, leaving 11 bases between the germline ends. Germline values: CDR1 GTSNPN, CDR2 SVGIG (reference sequence). This CDR3 reads CAWASTVNSPLHF. The CDR3 DNA follows: TGTGCCTGGGCCTCGACAGTTAATTCACCCCTCCACTTT.

The V call is TRBV28, the J call TRBJ1-2; weak D call: TRBD1 (6 bases). Germline V gene lookup returns CDR1 MDHEN and CDR2 SYDVKM. The ends were cut back, 2 bases at V and 6 bases at J, with 10 bases in the middle. This CDR3 is built from 13 residues. The CDR3 loop reads CASSLGDMNGYTF. The CDR3 DNA sequence: TGTGCCAGCAGTTTAGGGGACATGAATGGCTACACCTTC.

This chain connects TRBV2 to TRBJ2-7; tentative D call: TRBD2 (5 bases). V lost 7 bases and J lost 4, with 11 bases in between. This CDR3 has 12 residues. Germline assignment: CDR1 SNHLY and CDR2 FYNNEI. In DNA, the CDR3 is TGTGCCAGCACAGAGGGAATTTACGAGCAGTACTTC. The encoded protein is CASTEGIYEQYF.

The chain employs TRBV7-9 and TRBJ2-1; 9 positions match TRBD2. J lost 6 bases, V lost 5 bases, and 14 bases had no gene match. This CDR3 region has 17 residues. Germline assignment: CDR1 SEHNR and CDR2 FQNEAQ (reference sequence). CDR3 in DNA: TGTGCCAGCAGCGCCTTATTCGGGACTAGCATCTCCAATGAGCAGTTCTTC. Its protein is CASSALFGTSISNEQFF.

The rearrangement uses TRBV7-9 and TRBJ1-1, with D perhaps matching TRBD1 (5 bases). CDR1 is SEHNR and CDR2 is FQNEAQ in the germline V gene (reference sequence). Trimming stripped 2 bases from V and 4 bases from J, with 14 bases between. The CDR3 is 15 residues long. The CDR3 is CASSLNRDLGTEAFF. CDR3 DNA sequence: TGTGCCAGCAGCTTAAATAGGGACCTAGGCACTGAAGCTTTCTTT.

The V and J genes are TRBV7-8 and TRBJ1-4; D not certain. Germline lookup yields CDR1 SGHVS and CDR2 FQNEAQ. V shed 5 bases and J shed 8 bases, with 9 bases lying between them. This CDR3 region has 12 residues. The CDR3 DNA follows: TGTGCCAGCAGCCGAGATGGGGAAAAACTGTTTTTT. Protein sequence: CASSRDGEKLFF.

V is TRBV30 and J is TRBJ1-1; D is ambiguous. Germline V gene data show CDR1 as GTSNPN and CDR2 as SVGIG (reference sequence). Trimming left V 1 base short and J 4 bases short, with 13 bases between. CDR3 length: 14 amino acids. CDR3: CAWSETVWGTEAFF. CDR3 DNA sequence: TGTGCCTGGAGTGAGACTGTTTGGGGCACTGAAGCTTTCTTT.

V gene TRBV6-5 combines with J gene TRBJ1-2; 9 bases are shared with TRBD1. Trimming removed 5 bases from V and 8 bases from J; junction bases left unmatched: 9. The CDR3 is made up of 14 amino acids. The germline V gene encodes CDR1 MNHEY and CDR2 SVGAGI. Here the CDR3 reads CASSGGTGLEGYTF. The CDR3 DNA reads as TGTGCCAGCAGTGGGGGGACAGGGTTGGAAGGCTACACCTTC.

The rearrangement joins TRBV6-1 to TRBJ1-2, with TRBD1 matching 9 bases. The CDR3 totals 14 residues. Trimming at V came to 6 bases and at J to 3 bases, leaving 5 bases not matched to a gene. Germline CDR1 and CDR2: MNHNS and SASEGT. The DNA for the CDR3 is TGTGCCAGCAGGAGGACAGGGGCTGACTATGGCTACACCTTC. This translates into CASRRTGADYGYTF.

The chain recombines TRBV19 with TRBJ2-1; 7 bases fit TRBD2. V gave up 6 bases and J gave up 7 bases; unmatched junction bases: 9. The CDR3 consists of 14 residues. Looked up from germline, CDR1 is LNHDA and CDR2 is SQIVND (reference sequence). The CDR3 here is CASRNRDYRNEQFF. Here the CDR3 DNA reads TGTGCCAGTAGGAACCGGGACTACCGGAATGAGCAGTTCTTC.

The sample holds one count of this clone. The V and J genes are TRBV6-1 and TRBJ1-2; tentative D call: TRBD1 (6 bases). The CDR3 runs 13 residues. The V end lost 1 base, the J end lost 3 bases, and 6 bases lay between the germline ends. Germline lookup yields CDR1 MNHNS and CDR2 SASEGT. DNA for the CDR3: TGTGCCAGCAGTGAAGGACAGGACTATGGCTACACCTTC. The encoded protein is CASSEGQDYGYTF.